Described below is a single TCR beta chain sequence and its context. TCRdb reprocessed the 5' RACE reads, with one entry per CDR3 protein and no DNA. Recorded here are about 460,000 distinct CDR3 sequences; the top ten clones represent more than 1.4%. These data are taken from a study of T cells expressing NK-cell markers. Germline CDR1 is SGHRS and CDR2 is YFSETQ. This CDR3 contains 14 residues. The sequencing input was blood T cells: a sorted CD56 or NKG2C T cell subset, CD4+ or CD8+ T cells, or bulk PBMC T cells (not recorded which). This receptor was identified in a woman aged 45-60 years in good health. This rearrangement joins TRBV5-1 to TRBJ1-1; TCRdb selects TRBD1, and the lack of DNA leaves this call unchecked. CDR3: CASSLDGTVLEAFF.